This T cell receptor (beta chain) was recovered during a study of CD8+ T cells in alopecia areata. Study observations and caveats: Many expanded lesional clones stayed in scalp and blood while on tofacitinib. Tofacitinib significantly decreased scalp clonality and expanded CD8+ clones among top 100. Only a single nonresponder existed, so baseline CD8+ expansion links stay unclear.

Treatment meaning: oral pan-JAK inhibitor, 5-10 mg twice daily. Sorting of CD4+ and CD8+ T cells was performed on PBMCs. Regarding this clone: Its antigen remains unidentified. The sample contains more than one DNA sequence encoding this CDR3.

Reverse transcription of extracted RNA yielded cDNA, which provided the sequencing template. The protocol was immunoSEQ multiplex PCR, while the TCRdb copy is restricted to in-frame clones and leaves out a portion. The sample yields some 150,000 clones, about 86% seen once. Trimming removed 2 bases at V and 1 base at J, with 9 bases between. In germline, CDR1 is GTSNPN, CDR2 SVGIG (reference sequence). There are 13 residues in the CDR3. This material consisted of CD8+ T cells sorted from blood, taken at week 4, from a patient treated with tofacitinib. This sequence joins TRBV30 and TRBJ2-7; D perhaps matches TRBD2 (5 bases). The receptor's source is a human donor with alopecia areata. CDR3 nucleotide sequence: TGTGCCTGGAGTCCGGACTCATCCTACGAGCAGTACTTC. Translating gives CAWSPDSSYEQYF.